The rows below give T cell receptor beta chains drawn from one sample of a study of CD8 T cells in Susac syndrome. Via MiXCR, TCRdb re-called the immunoSEQ multiplex PCR reads, giving one row per CDR3 protein. Of 100,000 to 150,000 distinct CDR3 sequences in the sample, around 86% are singletons; the top ten hold around 0.51%. Sequencing was carried out using CD8+ T cells from PBMCs. Every receptor here comes from a human donor with multiple sclerosis. Both conserved end residues are part of each CDR3. D genes are given only for firm matches. For some rows the clone size is stated as once, few or many, or as a class when expanded; others skip it.

J gene: TRBJ1-2
V gene: TRBV5-4
D gene: TRBD1
CDR3 length: 15
clone size: NA
CDR3 DNA: TGTGCCAGCAGCTTGGGGTGGACAGGTCTCTATGGCTACACCTTC
CDR3 protein: CASSLGWTGLYGYTF

J gene: TRBJ2-5
V gene: TRBV6-6
D gene: NA
CDR3 length: 11
clone size: few
CDR3 DNA: TGTGCCAGCAGTTCCAGGGAGACCCAGTACTTC
CDR3 protein: CASSSRETQYF

J gene: TRBJ1-2
V gene: TRBV15
D gene: TRBD1
CDR3 length: 16
clone size: few
CDR3 DNA: TGTGCCACCAGCAGAGGACAGGGGGGCCTAGTGAACGGCTACACCTTC
CDR3 protein: CATSRGQGGLVNGYTF

J gene: TRBJ2-1
V gene: TRBV19
D gene: TRBD2
CDR3 length: 15
clone size: NA
CDR3 DNA: TGTGCCAGTAGTATCGGGACTAGCGCTTACAATGAGCAGTTCTTC
CDR3 protein: CASSIGTSAYNEQFF

J gene: TRBJ1-1
V gene: TRBV28
D gene: NA
CDR3 length: 13
clone size: NA
CDR3 DNA: TGTGCCAGCAGTTTAGACACTGACCTAGAAGCTTTCTTT
CDR3 protein: CASSLDTDLEAFF

J gene: TRBJ2-7
V gene: TRBV2
D gene: NA
CDR3 length: 13
clone size: NA
CDR3 DNA: TGTGCCAGCACCCTAGAGTCGACCTACGAGCAGTACTTC
CDR3 protein: CASTLESTYEQYF

J gene: TRBJ1-2
V gene: TRBV29-1
D gene: NA
CDR3 length: 13
clone size: NA
CDR3 DNA: TGCAGCGTCCCGAGGACAGACAACTATGGCTACACCTTC
CDR3 protein: CSVPRTDNYGYTF

J gene: TRBJ2-2
V gene: TRBV5-1
D gene: TRBD1
CDR3 length: 16
clone size: NA
CDR3 DNA: TGCGCCAGCGGAGGTGGACAGGGGAAGAGTACCGGGGAGCTGTTTTTT
CDR3 protein: CASGGGQGKSTGELFF

J gene: TRBJ2-1
V gene: TRBV25-1
D gene: TRBD2
CDR3 length: 17
clone size: once
CDR3 DNA: TGTGCCAGCACCCAAATTAGCGGGGCAAGCTCCTACAATGAGCAGTTCTTC
CDR3 protein: CASTQISGASSYNEQFF

J gene: TRBJ2-3
V gene: TRBV6-1
D gene: TRBD2
CDR3 length: 17
clone size: NA
CDR3 DNA: TGTGCCAGCAGTATCCCCCGGACTAGCGAGGGCGAAGATACGCAGTATTTT
CDR3 protein: CASSIPRTSEGEDTQYF

J gene: TRBJ1-1
V gene: TRBV19
D gene: TRBD1
CDR3 length: 14
clone size: NA
CDR3 DNA: TGTGCCAGCAAGACCCAGACAGGGCCCACTGAAGCTTTCTTT
CDR3 protein: CASKTQTGPTEAFF

J gene: TRBJ2-5
V gene: TRBV5-1
D gene: TRBD1
CDR3 length: 16
clone size: NA
CDR3 DNA: TGCGCCAGCAGCACCGAGACAGGGCCGTACCAAGAGACCCAGTACTTC
CDR3 protein: CASSTETGPYQETQYF

J gene: TRBJ1-5
V gene: TRBV28
D gene: TRBD1
CDR3 length: 12
clone size: NA
CDR3 DNA: TGTGCCAGCAGATACAGGGGCCAGCCCCAGCATTTT
CDR3 protein: CASRYRGQPQHF

J gene: TRBJ2-7
V gene: TRBV7-9
D gene: NA
CDR3 length: 16
clone size: few
CDR3 DNA: TGTGCCAGCAGCTCAGAGCACTCCGGGGCCCCCTACGAGCAGTACTTC
CDR3 protein: CASSSEHSGAPYEQYF

J gene: TRBJ2-1
V gene: TRBV12-3/TRBV12-4
D gene: TRBD2
CDR3 length: 21
clone size: once
CDR3 DNA: TGTGCCAGCAGTCCACGGACTAGCGGGAGGTACACATCTCTCGACTACAATGAGCAGTTCTTC
CDR3 protein: CASSPRTSGRYTSLDYNEQFF

J gene: TRBJ2-1
V gene: TRBV5-5
D gene: TRBD1
CDR3 length: 16
clone size: NA
CDR3 DNA: TGTGCCAGCAGCCTACAAAACAGGGGGCGAGGCAATGAGCAGTTCTTC
CDR3 protein: CASSLQNRGRGNEQFF

J gene: TRBJ2-2
V gene: TRBV30
D gene: NA
CDR3 length: 13
clone size: NA
CDR3 DNA: TGTGCCTGGAGTGTAATATGGCCCGGGGAGCTGTTTTTT
CDR3 protein: CAWSVIWPGELFF

J gene: TRBJ2-7
V gene: TRBV6-5
D gene: NA
CDR3 length: 16
clone size: NA
CDR3 DNA: TGTGCCAGCAGACTTACTGTGATAGACACCCCATACGAGCAGTACTTC
CDR3 protein: CASRLTVIDTPYEQYF

J gene: TRBJ2-2
V gene: TRBV5-1
D gene: NA
CDR3 length: 14
clone size: NA
CDR3 DNA: TGCGCCAGCACCGGAGAAAGTAGGACCGGGGAGCTGTTTTTT
CDR3 protein: CASTGESRTGELFF

J gene: TRBJ1-6
V gene: TRBV9
D gene: NA
CDR3 length: 15
clone size: NA
CDR3 DNA: TGTGCCAGCAGCGACCGGGACATGTATAATTCACCCCTCCACTTT
CDR3 protein: CASSDRDMYNSPLHF

J gene: TRBJ1-4
V gene: TRBV7-9
D gene: NA
CDR3 length: 15
clone size: NA
CDR3 DNA: TGTGCCACCCAGACTAGCGCGGTTTTTGTTGAAAAACTGTTTTTT
CDR3 protein: CATQTSAVFVEKLFF

J gene: TRBJ2-6
V gene: TRBV12-3/TRBV12-4
D gene: NA
CDR3 length: 19
clone size: NA
CDR3 DNA: TGTGCCAGCAGTTTAGGGCCGGACGGGAAAAGCTCTGGGGCCAACGTCCTGACTTTC
CDR3 protein: CASSLGPDGKSSGANVLTF

J gene: TRBJ2-7
V gene: TRBV6-1
D gene: NA
CDR3 length: 15
clone size: NA
CDR3 DNA: TGTGCCAGCAGTGTAGGCGCCAGGGACTTTGGCGAGCAGTACTTC
CDR3 protein: CASSVGARDFGEQYF

J gene: TRBJ2-1
V gene: TRBV7-3
D gene: TRBD2
CDR3 length: 17
clone size: few
CDR3 DNA: TGTGCCAGCAGCTTAACGGCGCTTAGCGGGCCTTACAATGAGCAGTTCTTC
CDR3 protein: CASSLTALSGPYNEQFF

J gene: TRBJ1-1
V gene: TRBV7-9
D gene: TRBD1
CDR3 length: 14
clone size: NA
CDR3 DNA: TGTGCCAGCAGCTCCAATGACAGGGACCCTGAAGCTTTCTTT
CDR3 protein: CASSSNDRDPEAFF

J gene: TRBJ2-5
V gene: TRBV11-2
D gene: NA
CDR3 length: 15
clone size: NA
CDR3 DNA: TGTGCCAGCAGCTTAGTCCTCCCAGGACCCGAGACCCAGTACTTC
CDR3 protein: CASSLVLPGPETQYF

J gene: TRBJ1-6
V gene: TRBV5-6
D gene: TRBD1
CDR3 length: 15
clone size: NA
CDR3 DNA: TGTGCCAGCAGCTTTGGGACAGGTGTCAATTCACCCCTCCACTTT
CDR3 protein: CASSFGTGVNSPLHF

J gene: TRBJ2-7
V gene: TRBV2
D gene: TRBD1
CDR3 length: 14
clone size: NA
CDR3 DNA: TGTGCCAGCAGTGAAGGGGACAGGGCCTACGAGCAGTACTTC
CDR3 protein: CASSEGDRAYEQYF

J gene: TRBJ2-1
V gene: TRBV6-5
D gene: TRBD2
CDR3 length: 14
clone size: NA
CDR3 DNA: TGTGCCAGCACCACGGTGGGGGGGATGAATGAGCAGTTCTTC
CDR3 protein: CASTTVGGMNEQFF

J gene: TRBJ2-7
V gene: TRBV3-1
D gene: NA
CDR3 length: 14
clone size: NA
CDR3 DNA: TGTGCCAGCAGCCAAGACGAGACAGGTAGCGAGCAGTACTTC
CDR3 protein: CASSQDETGSEQYF

J gene: TRBJ2-5
V gene: TRBV12-3/TRBV12-4
D gene: NA
CDR3 length: 13
clone size: NA
CDR3 DNA: TGTGCCAGCACCACGGGTCTACCAGAGACCCAGTACTTC
CDR3 protein: CASTTGLPETQYF

J gene: TRBJ2-3
V gene: TRBV11-2
D gene: NA
CDR3 length: 15
clone size: NA
CDR3 DNA: TGTGCCAGCAGCCCCCAGGGCGGGGGCGAAGATACGCAGTATTTT
CDR3 protein: CASSPQGGGEDTQYF

J gene: TRBJ2-3
V gene: TRBV28
D gene: TRBD2
CDR3 length: 18
clone size: NA
CDR3 DNA: TGTGCCAGCACCACAACCAGCGGGAGGGCCGGGAGCACAGATACGCAGTATTTT
CDR3 protein: CASTTTSGRAGSTDTQYF

J gene: TRBJ1-1
V gene: TRBV4-3
D gene: NA
CDR3 length: 13
clone size: NA
CDR3 DNA: TGCGCCAGCAGCCAATGGGCGGATCGAGAAGCTTTCTTT
CDR3 protein: CASSQWADREAFF

J gene: TRBJ2-1
V gene: TRBV19
D gene: NA
CDR3 length: 16
clone size: NA
CDR3 DNA: TGTGCCAGTAAAGAAACAGTAATATACTCCTACAATGAGCAGTTCTTC
CDR3 protein: CASKETVIYSYNEQFF

J gene: TRBJ2-2
V gene: TRBV7-8
D gene: NA
CDR3 length: 15
clone size: NA
CDR3 DNA: TGTGCCAGCAGCTTTCTGCCGGGGTCGACCGGGGAGCTGTTTTTT
CDR3 protein: CASSFLPGSTGELFF

J gene: TRBJ2-7
V gene: TRBV5-5
D gene: TRBD1
CDR3 length: 15
clone size: NA
CDR3 DNA: TGTGCCAGCAGCAACGACAGGGAGAGGTCCTACGAGCAGTACTTC
CDR3 protein: CASSNDRERSYEQYF

J gene: TRBJ2-3
V gene: TRBV19
D gene: NA
CDR3 length: 13
clone size: NA
CDR3 DNA: TGTGCCAGTAGTCGCATGACCACAGATACGCAGTATTTT
CDR3 protein: CASSRMTTDTQYF